The 8 T cell receptor beta chains presented below share a single source sample, sequenced in a study of cytomegalovirus exposure and HLA in healthy donors. The PCR made use of 60 Vbeta and 13 Jbeta primers. Using immunoSEQ multiplex PCR, the repertoire was profiled, and TCRdb retains in-frame clones only, with some absent. The table records around 150,000 clones, roughly 80% of them present only once. The sample was PBMCs. These receptors were taken from a man younger than 35 in good health and CMV-seropositive.

The chain couples TRBV19 to TRBJ2-1; perhaps TRBD1 as D (5 bases). Germline lookup yields CDR1 LNHDA and CDR2 SQIVND (reference sequence). This CDR3 spans 12 amino acids. V was cut by 7 bases and J by 6 bases, with 10 bases left in between. The DNA of the CDR3 is TGTGCCAGTAATCAGGGCCCCAATGAGCAGTTCTTC. This translates into CASNQGPNEQFF.

This chain joins TRBV28 and TRBJ2-3; D is perhaps TRBD2 (6 bases). Per germline, CDR1 MDHEN and CDR2 SYDVKM. The CDR3 totals 16 residues. Between the trimmed V and J ends, which lost 5 bases and 2 bases, there was a span of 17 bases. CDR3 DNA sequence: TGTGCCAGCAGTGCCGGGACGGGAGTTATCACAGATACGCAGTATTTT. This sequence encodes CASSAGTGVITDTQYF. Together with reference TRBV28 and TRBJ2-3, the CDR3 gives the full variable domain: DVKVTQSSRYLVKRTGEKVFLECVQDMDHENMFWYRQDPGLGLRLIYFSYDVKMKEKGDIPEGYSVSREKKERFSLILESASTNQTSMYLCASSAGTGVITDTQYFGPGTRLTVL.

The chain recombines TRBV9 with TRBJ2-3; 9 bases agree with TRBD2. CDR1 is SGDLS, CDR2 YYNGEE, per germline. CDR3 length equals 16 residues. The V and J ends lost 0 bases and 7 bases, in that order; junction bases with no gene match: 9. CDR3 nucleotide sequence: TGTGCCAGCAGCGTAGTATCGGCGGGAGGGCCCAATACGCAGTATTTT. Its protein is CASSVVSAGGPNTQYF.

This chain connects TRBV5-1 to TRBJ2-1; 7 bases agree with TRBD2. CDR3 size: 15 residues. V was clipped by 1 base and J by 6 bases; unmatched bases: 7. Per the germline V gene, CDR1 is SGHRS and CDR2 is YFSETQ. This chain's CDR3 is CASSLLGGVGNEQFF. CDR3 bases: TGCGCCAGCAGCTTGTTGGGAGGGGTAGGCAATGAGCAGTTCTTC.

V is TRBV6-5 and J is TRBJ1-3, with TRBD1 identical over 9 bases. Germline lookup yields CDR1 MNHEY and CDR2 SVGAGI. V was pared by 4 bases and J by 4 bases, with 5 bases of the junction left unmatched. CDR3 length equals 15 residues. The CDR3 sequence is CASSWDRVKGNTIYF. The CDR3 DNA reads as TGTGCCAGCAGTTGGGACAGGGTGAAAGGAAACACCATATATTTT.

The chain uses TRBV28 and TRBJ1-2; 7 bases fit TRBD1. CDR3 size: 13 residues. CDR1 and CDR2 from the germline V gene are MDHEN and SYDVKM. V shed 2 bases, J shed 8 bases, and the junction held 5 bases outside the gene matches. CDR3 residues: CASSLATGLGYTF. Written as DNA, the CDR3 is TGTGCCAGCAGTTTAGCGACAGGGTTAGGCTACACCTTC.

The gene calls are TRBV30 and TRBJ2-5; TRBD1 is a possible D gene (5 bases). This CDR3 has 15 amino acids. Germline values: CDR1 GTSNPN, CDR2 SVGIG (reference sequence). V lost 4 bases to trimming and J lost 2 bases, with 17 bases between them. CDR3 residues: CAWNPDTGLQETQYF. The CDR3 nucleotides are TGTGCCTGGAACCCGGACACGGGCCTACAAGAGACCCAGTACTTC. Complete variable domain (other parts from reference TRBV30 and TRBJ2-5): SQTIHQWPATLVQPVGSPLSLECTVEGTSNPNLYWYRQAAGRGLQLLFYSVGIGQISSEVPQNLSASRPQDRQFILSSKKLLLSDSGFYLCAWNPDTGLQETQYFGPGTRLLVL.

The gene calls are TRBV5-4 and TRBJ2-7, with D possibly being TRBD1 (6 bases). Trimming took off 0 bases at V and 3 bases at J, with 10 bases between the two ends. Per the germline V gene, CDR1 is SGHNT and CDR2 is YYREEE (reference sequence). This CDR3 is built from 14 residues. CDR3 residues: CASSLGMDSYEQYF. In DNA, the CDR3 is TGTGCCAGCAGCTTGGGAATGGACAGCTACGAGCAGTACTTC. The full variable domain, in which reference TRBV5-4 and TRBJ2-7 provide the parts outside the CDR3, is ETGVTQSPTHLIKTRGQQVTLRCSSQSGHNTVSWYQQALGQGPQFIFQYYREEENGRGNFPPRFSGLQFPNYSSELNVNALELDDSALYLCASSLGMDSYEQYFGPGTRLTVT.